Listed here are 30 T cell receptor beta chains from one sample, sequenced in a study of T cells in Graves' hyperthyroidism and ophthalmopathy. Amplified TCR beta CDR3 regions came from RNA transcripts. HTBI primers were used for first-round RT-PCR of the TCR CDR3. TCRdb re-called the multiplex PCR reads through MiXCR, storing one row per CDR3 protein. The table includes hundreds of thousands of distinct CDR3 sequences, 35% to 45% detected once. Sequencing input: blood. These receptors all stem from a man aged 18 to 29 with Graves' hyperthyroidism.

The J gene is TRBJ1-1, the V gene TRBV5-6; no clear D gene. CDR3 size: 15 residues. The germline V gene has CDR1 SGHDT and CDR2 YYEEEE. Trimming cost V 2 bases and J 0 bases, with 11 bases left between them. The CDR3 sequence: CASSFTDAMNTEAFF. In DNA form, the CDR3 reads TGTGCCAGCAGCTTCACCGACGCTATGAACACTGAAGCTTTCTTT.

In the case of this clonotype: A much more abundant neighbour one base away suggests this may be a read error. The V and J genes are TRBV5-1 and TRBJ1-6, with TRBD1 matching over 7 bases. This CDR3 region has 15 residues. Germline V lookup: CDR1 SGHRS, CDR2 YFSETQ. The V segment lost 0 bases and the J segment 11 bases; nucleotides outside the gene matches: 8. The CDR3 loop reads CASSLATGTDPPLHF. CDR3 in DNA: TGCGCCAGCAGCTTGGCGACAGGGACGGATCCACCCCTCCACTTT. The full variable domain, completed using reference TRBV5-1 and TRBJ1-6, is KAGVTQTPRYLIKTRGQQVTLSCSPISGHRSVSWYQQTPGQGLQFLFEYFSETQRNKGNFPGRFSGRQFSNSRSEMNVSTLELGDSALYLCASSLATGTDPPLHFGNGTRLTVT.

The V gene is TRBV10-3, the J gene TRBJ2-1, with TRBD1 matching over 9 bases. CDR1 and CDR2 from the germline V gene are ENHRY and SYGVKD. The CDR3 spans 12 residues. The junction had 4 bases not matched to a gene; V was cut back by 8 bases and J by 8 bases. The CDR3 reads CAIGGQGDEQFF. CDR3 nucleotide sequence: TGTGCCATCGGGGGACAGGGCGATGAGCAGTTCTTC.

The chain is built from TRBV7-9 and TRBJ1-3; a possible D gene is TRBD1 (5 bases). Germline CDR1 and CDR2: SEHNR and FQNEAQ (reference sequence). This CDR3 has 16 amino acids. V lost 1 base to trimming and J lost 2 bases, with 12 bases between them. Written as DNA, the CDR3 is TGTGCCAGCAGCTTAGTAGGGGAGCCCCCTGGAAACACCATATATTTT. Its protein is CASSLVGEPPGNTIYF. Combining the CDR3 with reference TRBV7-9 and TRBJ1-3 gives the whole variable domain DTGVSQNPRHKITKRGQNVTFRCDPISEHNRLYWYRQTLGQGPEFLTYFQNEAQLEKSRLLSDRFSAERPKGSFSTLEIQRTEQGDSAMYLCASSLVGEPPGNTIYFGEGSWLTVV.

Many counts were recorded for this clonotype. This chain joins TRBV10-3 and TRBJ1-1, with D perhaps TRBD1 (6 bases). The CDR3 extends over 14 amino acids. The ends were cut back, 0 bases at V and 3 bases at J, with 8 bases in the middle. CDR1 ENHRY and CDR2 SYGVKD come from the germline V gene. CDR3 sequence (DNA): TGTGCCATCAGTGAGTCACAGGGATACACTGAAGCTTTCTTT. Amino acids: CAISESQGYTEAFF.

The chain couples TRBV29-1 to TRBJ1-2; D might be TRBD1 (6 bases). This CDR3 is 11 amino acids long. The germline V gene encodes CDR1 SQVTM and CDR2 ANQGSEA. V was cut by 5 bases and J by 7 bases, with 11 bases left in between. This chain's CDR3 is CSVTGKGGYTF. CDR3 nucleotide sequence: TGCAGCGTTACAGGGAAGGGTGGCTACACCTTC.

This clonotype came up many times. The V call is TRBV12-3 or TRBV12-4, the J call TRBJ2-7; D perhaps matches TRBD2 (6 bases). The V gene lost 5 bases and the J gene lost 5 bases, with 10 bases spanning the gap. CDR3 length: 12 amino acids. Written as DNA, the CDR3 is TGTGCCAGCAGTCGGGGGTTCCACGAGCAGTACTTC. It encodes CASSRGFHEQYF.

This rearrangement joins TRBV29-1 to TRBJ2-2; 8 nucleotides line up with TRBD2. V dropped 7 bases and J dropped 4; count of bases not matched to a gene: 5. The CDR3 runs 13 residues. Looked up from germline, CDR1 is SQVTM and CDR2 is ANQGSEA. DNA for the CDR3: TGCAGCGGAAGACTAGCGAGCACCGGGGAGCTGTTTTTT. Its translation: CSGRLASTGELFF.

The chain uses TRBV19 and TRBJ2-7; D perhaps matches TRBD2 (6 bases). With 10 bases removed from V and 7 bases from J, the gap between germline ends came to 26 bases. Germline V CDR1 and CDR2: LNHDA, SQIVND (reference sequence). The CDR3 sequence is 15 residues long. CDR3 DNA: TGTGCCACACGGCCCGGGAGATATCGTTTAGAGGAGCAGTACTTC. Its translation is CATRPGRYRLEEQYF.

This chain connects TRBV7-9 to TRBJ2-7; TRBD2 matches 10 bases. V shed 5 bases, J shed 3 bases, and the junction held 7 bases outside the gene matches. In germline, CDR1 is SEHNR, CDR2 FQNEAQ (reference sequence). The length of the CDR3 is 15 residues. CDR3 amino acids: CASSQGLAEIYEQYF. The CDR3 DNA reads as TGTGCCAGCAGCCAAGGACTAGCGGAAATCTACGAGCAGTACTTC.

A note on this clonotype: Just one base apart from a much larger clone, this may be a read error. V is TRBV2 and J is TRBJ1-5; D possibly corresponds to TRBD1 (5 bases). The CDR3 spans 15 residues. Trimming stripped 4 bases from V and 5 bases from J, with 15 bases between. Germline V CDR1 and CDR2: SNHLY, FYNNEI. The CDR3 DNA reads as TGTGCCAGCAGTGCAGCATGGCAGGGAGATCAGCCCCAGCATTTT. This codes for CASSAAWQGDQPQHF.

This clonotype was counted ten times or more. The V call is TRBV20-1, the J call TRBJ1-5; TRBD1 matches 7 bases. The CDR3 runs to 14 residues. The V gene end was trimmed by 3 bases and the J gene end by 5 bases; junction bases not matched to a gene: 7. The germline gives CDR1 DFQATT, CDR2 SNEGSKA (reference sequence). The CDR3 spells CSAREGAMDQPQHF. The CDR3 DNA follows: TGCAGTGCTAGGGAGGGGGCGATGGATCAGCCCCAGCATTTT.

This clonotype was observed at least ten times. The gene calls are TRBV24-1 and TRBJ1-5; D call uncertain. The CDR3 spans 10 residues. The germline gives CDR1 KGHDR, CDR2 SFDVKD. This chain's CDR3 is CVSCGEPQHF. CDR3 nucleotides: TGTGTTAGCTGTGGGGAGCCCCAGCATTTT.

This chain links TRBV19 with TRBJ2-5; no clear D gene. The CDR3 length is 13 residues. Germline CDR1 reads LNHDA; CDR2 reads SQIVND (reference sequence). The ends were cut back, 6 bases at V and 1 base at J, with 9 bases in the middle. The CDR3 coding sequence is TGTGCCAGTAGCAAGAATTCCCAAGAGACCCAGTACTTC. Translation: CASSKNSQETQYF.

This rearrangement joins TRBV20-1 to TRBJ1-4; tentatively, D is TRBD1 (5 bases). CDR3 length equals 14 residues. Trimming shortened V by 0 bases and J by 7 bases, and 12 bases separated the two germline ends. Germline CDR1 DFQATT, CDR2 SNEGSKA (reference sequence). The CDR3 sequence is CSARDLKGPEKLFF. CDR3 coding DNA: TGCAGTGCTAGAGATCTGAAGGGGCCTGAAAAACTGTTTTTT.

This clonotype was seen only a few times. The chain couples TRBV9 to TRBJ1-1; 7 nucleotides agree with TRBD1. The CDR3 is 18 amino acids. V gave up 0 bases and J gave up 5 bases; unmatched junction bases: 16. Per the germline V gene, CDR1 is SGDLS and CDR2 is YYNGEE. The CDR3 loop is CASSVDSLGWQGETEAFF. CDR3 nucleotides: TGTGCCAGCAGCGTAGACTCCCTAGGGTGGCAGGGGGAAACTGAAGCTTTCTTT.

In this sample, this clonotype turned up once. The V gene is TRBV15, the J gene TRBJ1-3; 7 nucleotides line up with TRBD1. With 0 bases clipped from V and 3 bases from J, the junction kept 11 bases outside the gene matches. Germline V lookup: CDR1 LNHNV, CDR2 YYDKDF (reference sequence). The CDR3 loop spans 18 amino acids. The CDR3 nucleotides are TGTGCCACCAGCAGAGATGTTACAGGGGCTGGCTATGGAAACACCATATATTTT. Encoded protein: CATSRDVTGAGYGNTIYF.

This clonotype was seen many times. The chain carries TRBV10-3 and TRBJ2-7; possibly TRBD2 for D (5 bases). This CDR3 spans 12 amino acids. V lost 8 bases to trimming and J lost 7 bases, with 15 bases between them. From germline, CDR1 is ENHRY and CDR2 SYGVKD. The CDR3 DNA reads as TGTGCCATCGGGCCCCCGGGAAGGGAGCAGTACTTC. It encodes CAIGPPGREQYF.

The CDR3, as DNA: TGTGCCAGCAGTTCCAGACAGGGGTTCATCTACGAGCAGTACTTC. Translated, it gives CASSSRQGFIYEQYF. The rearrangement uses TRBV6-5 and TRBJ2-7, with 8 bases identical to TRBD1. Per the germline V gene, CDR1 is MNHEY and CDR2 is SVGAGI. CDR3 length equals 15 residues. V dropped 4 bases and J dropped 3; count of bases not matched to a gene: 8.

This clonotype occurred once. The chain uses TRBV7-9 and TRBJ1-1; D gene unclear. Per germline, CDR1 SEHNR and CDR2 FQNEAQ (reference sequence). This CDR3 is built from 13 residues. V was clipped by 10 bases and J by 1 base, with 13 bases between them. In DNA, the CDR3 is TGTGCCACCCTGAGGGCGACGAACACTGAAGCTTTCTTT. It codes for CATLRATNTEAFF.

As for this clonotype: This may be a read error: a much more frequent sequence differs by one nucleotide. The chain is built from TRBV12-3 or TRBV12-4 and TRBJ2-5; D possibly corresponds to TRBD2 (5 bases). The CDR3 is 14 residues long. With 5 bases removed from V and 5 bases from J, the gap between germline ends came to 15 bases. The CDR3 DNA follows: TGTGCCAGCAGTGGCGTCGATGGCGGGGAGACCCAGTACTTC. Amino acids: CASSGVDGGETQYF.

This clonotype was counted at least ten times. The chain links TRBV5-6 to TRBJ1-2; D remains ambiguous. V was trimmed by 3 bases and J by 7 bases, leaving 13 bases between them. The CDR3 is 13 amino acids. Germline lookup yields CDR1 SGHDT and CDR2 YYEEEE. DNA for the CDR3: TGTGCCAGCAGCTCCCTCGGGGATCGTGGCTACACCTTC. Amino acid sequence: CASSSLGDRGYTF. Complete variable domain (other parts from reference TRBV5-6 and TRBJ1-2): DAGVTQSPTHLIKTRGQQVTLRCSPKSGHDTVSWYQQALGQGPQFIFQYYEEEERQRGNFPDRFSGHQFPNYSSELNVNALLLGDSALYLCASSSLGDRGYTFGSGTRLTVV.

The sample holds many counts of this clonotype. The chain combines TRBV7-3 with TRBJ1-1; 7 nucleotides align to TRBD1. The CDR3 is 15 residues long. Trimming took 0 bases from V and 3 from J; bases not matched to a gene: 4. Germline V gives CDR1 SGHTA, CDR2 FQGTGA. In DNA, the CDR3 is TGTGCCAGCAGCTTAACGTTCAGGGGGGACACTGAAGCTTTCTTT. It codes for CASSLTFRGDTEAFF.

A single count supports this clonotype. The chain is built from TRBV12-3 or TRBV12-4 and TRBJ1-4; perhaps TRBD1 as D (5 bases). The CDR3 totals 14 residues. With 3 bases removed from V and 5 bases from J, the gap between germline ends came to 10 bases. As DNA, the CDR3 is TGTGCCAGCAGTTTCGGTGACAGCAATGAAAAACTGTTTTTT. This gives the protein CASSFGDSNEKLFF.

The CDR3 here is CASSFPGDRFRTEAFF. The CDR3 nucleotides read TGTGCCAGCAGCTTTCCGGGTGATAGGTTTCGGACTGAAGCTTTCTTT. The V gene is TRBV7-2, the J gene TRBJ1-1, with D uncertain. Germline CDR1 and CDR2: SGHTA and FQGNSA. With 3 bases removed from V and 5 bases from J, the gap between germline ends came to 19 bases. The CDR3 consists of 16 residues.

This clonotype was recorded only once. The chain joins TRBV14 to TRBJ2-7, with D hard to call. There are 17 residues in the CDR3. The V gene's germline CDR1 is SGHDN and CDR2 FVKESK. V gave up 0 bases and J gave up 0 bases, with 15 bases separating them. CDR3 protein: CASSQEVSDGSSYEQYF. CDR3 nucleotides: TGTGCCAGCAGCCAAGAGGTTTCCGACGGCAGCTCCTACGAGCAGTACTTC.

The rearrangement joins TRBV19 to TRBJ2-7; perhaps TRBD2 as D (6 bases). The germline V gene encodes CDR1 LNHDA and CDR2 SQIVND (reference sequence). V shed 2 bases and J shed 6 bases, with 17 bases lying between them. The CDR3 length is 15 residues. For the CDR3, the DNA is TGTGCCAGTAGTATATATAGCCTACCCGGGGGCGAGCAGTACTTC. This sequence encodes CASSIYSLPGGEQYF.

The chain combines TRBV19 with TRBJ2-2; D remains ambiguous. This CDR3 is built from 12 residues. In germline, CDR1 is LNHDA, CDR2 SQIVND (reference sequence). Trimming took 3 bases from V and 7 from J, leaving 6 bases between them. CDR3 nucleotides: TGTGCCAGTAGTATTAACGACGGGGAGCTGTTTTTT. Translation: CASSINDGELFF. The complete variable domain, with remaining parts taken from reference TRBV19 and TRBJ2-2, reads DGGITQSPKYLFRKEGQNVTLSCEQNLNHDAMYWYRQDPGQGLRLIYYSQIVNDFQKGDIAEGYSVSREKKESFPLTVTSAQKNPTAFYLCASSINDGELFFGEGSRLTVL.

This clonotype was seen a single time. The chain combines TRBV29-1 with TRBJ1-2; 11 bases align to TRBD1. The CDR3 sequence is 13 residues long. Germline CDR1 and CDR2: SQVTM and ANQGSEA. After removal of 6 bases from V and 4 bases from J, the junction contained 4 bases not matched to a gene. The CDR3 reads CSVDGQGAYGYTF. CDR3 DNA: TGCAGCGTAGACGGACAGGGGGCCTATGGCTACACCTTC.

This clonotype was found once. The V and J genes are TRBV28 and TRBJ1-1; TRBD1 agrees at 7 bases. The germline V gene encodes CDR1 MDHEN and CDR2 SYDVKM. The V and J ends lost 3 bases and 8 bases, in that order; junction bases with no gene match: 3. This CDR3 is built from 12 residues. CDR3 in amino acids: CASSFLTGEAFF. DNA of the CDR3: TGTGCCAGCAGTTTTTTGACAGGGGAAGCTTTCTTT.